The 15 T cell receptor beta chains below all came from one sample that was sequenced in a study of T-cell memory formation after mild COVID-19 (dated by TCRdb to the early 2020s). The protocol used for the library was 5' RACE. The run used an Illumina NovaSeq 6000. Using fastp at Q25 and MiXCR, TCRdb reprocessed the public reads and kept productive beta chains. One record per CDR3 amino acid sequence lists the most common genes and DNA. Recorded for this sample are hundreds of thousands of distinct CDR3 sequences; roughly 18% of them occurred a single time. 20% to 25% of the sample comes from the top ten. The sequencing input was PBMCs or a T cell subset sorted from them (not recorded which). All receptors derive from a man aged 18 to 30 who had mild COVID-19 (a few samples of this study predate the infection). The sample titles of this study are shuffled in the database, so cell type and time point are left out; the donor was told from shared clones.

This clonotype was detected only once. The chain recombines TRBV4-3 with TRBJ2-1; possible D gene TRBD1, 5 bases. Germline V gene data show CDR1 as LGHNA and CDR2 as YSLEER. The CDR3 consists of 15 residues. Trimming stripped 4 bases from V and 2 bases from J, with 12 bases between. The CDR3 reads CASSLQVEAYNEQFF. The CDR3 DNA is TGCGCCAGCAGCCTACAGGTTGAGGCCTACAATGAGCAGTTCTTC.

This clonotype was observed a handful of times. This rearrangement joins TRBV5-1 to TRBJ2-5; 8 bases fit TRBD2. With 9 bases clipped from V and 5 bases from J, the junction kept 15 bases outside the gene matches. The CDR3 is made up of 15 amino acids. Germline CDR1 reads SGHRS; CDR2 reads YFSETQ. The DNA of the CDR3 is TGCGCCACGAAGGAGGCTAGCGGGTCCGGTGAGACCCAGTACTTC. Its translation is CATKEASGSGETQYF.

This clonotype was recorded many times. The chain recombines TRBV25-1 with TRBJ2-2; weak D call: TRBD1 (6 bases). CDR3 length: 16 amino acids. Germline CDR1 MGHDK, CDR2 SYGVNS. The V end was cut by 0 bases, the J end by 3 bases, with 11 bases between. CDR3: CASSEYSRGDTGELFF. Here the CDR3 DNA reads TGTGCCAGCAGTGAATATTCCAGGGGAGACACCGGGGAGCTGTTTTTT.

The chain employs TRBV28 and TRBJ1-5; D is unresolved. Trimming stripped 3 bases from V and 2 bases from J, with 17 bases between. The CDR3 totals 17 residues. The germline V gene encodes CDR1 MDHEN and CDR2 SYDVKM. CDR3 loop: CASSFGHGIKRNQPQHF. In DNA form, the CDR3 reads TGTGCCAGCAGTTTTGGGCATGGGATCAAACGCAATCAGCCCCAGCATTTT.

CDR3 residues: CASSPGTGRNTDTQYF. The CDR3 DNA follows: TGTGCCAGCTCACCAGGGACAGGGAGGAACACAGATACGCAGTATTTT. V and J are TRBV18 and TRBJ2-3, with TRBD1 matching 9 bases. Trimming took 2 bases from V and 2 from J; bases not matched to a gene: 5. This CDR3 spans 16 amino acids. The germline gives CDR1 KGHSH, CDR2 LQKENI.

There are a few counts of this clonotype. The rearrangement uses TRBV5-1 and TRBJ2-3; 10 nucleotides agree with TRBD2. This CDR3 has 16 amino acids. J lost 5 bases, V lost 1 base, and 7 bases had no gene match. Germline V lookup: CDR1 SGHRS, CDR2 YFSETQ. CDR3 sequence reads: CASSLPSGGAVDTQYF. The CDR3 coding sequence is TGCGCCAGCAGCTTGCCCAGCGGGGGGGCGGTAGATACGCAGTATTTT.

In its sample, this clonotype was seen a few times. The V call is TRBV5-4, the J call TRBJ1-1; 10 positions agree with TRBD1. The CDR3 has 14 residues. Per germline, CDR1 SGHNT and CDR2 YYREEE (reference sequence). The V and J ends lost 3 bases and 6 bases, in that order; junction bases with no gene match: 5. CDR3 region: CASSSGDRGAEAFF. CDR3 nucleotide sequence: TGTGCCAGCAGCTCGGGGGACAGGGGTGCTGAAGCTTTCTTT.

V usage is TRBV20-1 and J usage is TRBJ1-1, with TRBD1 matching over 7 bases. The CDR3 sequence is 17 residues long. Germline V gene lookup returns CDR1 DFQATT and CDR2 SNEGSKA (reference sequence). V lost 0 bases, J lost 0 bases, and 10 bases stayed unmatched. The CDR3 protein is CSARDPRQGALNTEAFF. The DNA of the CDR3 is TGCAGTGCTAGAGACCCTAGACAGGGAGCCTTGAACACTGAAGCTTTCTTT.

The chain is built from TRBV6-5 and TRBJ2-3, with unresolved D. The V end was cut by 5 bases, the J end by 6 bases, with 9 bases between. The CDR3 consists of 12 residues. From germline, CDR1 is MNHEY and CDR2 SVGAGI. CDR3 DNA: TGTGCCAGCAGTCATCGTCCGGATACGCAGTATTTT. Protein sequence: CASSHRPDTQYF.

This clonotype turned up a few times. CDR3 sequence reads: CASSYGLAGETQYF. The DNA of the CDR3 is TGCGCCAGCAGCTACGGACTAGCGGGGGAGACCCAGTACTTC. The chain employs TRBV5-1 and TRBJ2-5, with 12 bases identical to TRBD2. Germline V CDR1 and CDR2: SGHRS, YFSETQ. The J segment lost 5 bases and the V segment lost 3 bases, leaving 2 bases of the junction unmatched. The CDR3 length is 14 residues.

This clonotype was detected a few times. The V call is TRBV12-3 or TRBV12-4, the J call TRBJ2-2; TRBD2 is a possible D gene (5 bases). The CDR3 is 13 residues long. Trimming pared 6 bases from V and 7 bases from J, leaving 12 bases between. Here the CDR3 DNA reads TGTGCCAGCAGAGGACTTGGACTCGGGGAGCTGTTTTTT. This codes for CASRGLGLGELFF.

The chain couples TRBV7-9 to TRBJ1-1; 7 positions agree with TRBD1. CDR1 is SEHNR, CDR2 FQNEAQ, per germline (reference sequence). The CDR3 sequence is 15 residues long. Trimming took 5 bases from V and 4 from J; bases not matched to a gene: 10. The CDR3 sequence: CASSNRTGIGTEAFF. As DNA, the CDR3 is TGTGCCAGCAGCAATCGGACAGGAATAGGCACTGAAGCTTTCTTT.

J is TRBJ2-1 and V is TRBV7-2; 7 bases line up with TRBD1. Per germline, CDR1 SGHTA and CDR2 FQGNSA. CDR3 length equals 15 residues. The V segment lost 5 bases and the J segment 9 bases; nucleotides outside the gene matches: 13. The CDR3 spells CASSLLTGSDGEQFF. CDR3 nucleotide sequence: TGTGCCAGCAGCCTATTGACAGGGTCGGATGGTGAGCAGTTCTTC.

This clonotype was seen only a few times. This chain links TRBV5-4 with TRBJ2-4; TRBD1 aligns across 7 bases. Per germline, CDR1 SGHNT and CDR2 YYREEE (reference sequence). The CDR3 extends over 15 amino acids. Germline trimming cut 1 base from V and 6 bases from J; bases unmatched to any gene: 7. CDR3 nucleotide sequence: TGTGCCAGCAGCTTGCCGGCACAGGGGTCAAACATTCAGTACTTC. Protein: CASSLPAQGSNIQYF.

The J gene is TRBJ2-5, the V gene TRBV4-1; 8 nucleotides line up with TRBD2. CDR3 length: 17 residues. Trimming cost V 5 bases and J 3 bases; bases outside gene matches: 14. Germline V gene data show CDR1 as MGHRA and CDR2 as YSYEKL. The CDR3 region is CASSRDQQRGRKETQYF. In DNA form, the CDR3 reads TGCGCCAGCAGCAGAGACCAGCAGCGGGGGCGAAAAGAGACCCAGTACTTC.